This is a list of T cell receptor beta chains from one sample in a study of beta chain features in type 1 diabetes. TCRdb's copy holds only in-frame clones and misses some; the assay was immunoSEQ multiplex PCR. Here the sample spans about half a million clones, about an eighth being singletons. The specimen was naive CD4+ T cells from blood. The receptors originated from a woman under 30 in good health. Both conserved end residues are part of each CDR3. Each record gives: J gene, clone size, V gene, D gene, CDR3 DNA, CDR3 protein. A D gene is named only where the DNA matches it firmly. Only part of the rows carry a size: once, few, many, or a class if the clone is expanded.

J: TRBJ1-1; size: -; V: TRBV11-3; D: TRBD1; DNA: TGTGCCAGCATAGGACAGGGGATCACTGAAGCTTTCTTT; CDR3: CASIGQGITEAFF
J: TRBJ2-5; size: -; V: TRBV6-5; D: TRBD1; DNA: TGTGCCAGCAGCACGGGACAGGGGAGGAAAGACACCCAGTACTTC; CDR3: CASSTGQGRKDTQYF
J: TRBJ1-2; size: few; V: TRBV4-3; D: -; DNA: TGCGCCAGCACTCCCGGTACCCCGACAGCCTCTGGCTACACCTTC; CDR3: CASTPGTPTASGYTF
J: TRBJ2-2; size: few; V: TRBV27; D: -; DNA: TGTGCCAGCAGTTTATGGCGCAGGGTCGACACCGGGGAGCTGTTTTTT; CDR3: CASSLWRRVDTGELFF
J: TRBJ1-2; size: few; V: TRBV7-2; D: -; DNA: TGTGCCAGCAGCTTAGCGCGACAGGATGGCTACACCTTC; CDR3: CASSLARQDGYTF
J: TRBJ2-5; size: few; V: TRBV7-9; D: -; DNA: TGTGCCAGCAGCCGCGCGACTCAAGAGACCCAGTACTTC; CDR3: CASSRATQETQYF
J: TRBJ2-3; size: few; V: TRBV7-3; D: -; DNA: TGTGCCAGCAGCCCCCAGTACACAGATACGCAGTATTTT; CDR3: CASSPQYTDTQYF
J: TRBJ1-4; size: few; V: TRBV4-1; D: TRBD1; DNA: TGCGCCAGCAGCCGGGGACAGCGTGAAAAACTGTTTTTT; CDR3: CASSRGQREKLFF
J: TRBJ1-2; size: -; V: TRBV7-2; D: -; DNA: TGTGCCAGCAGCTTAGAGCAGGGACTCTATGGCTACACCTTC; CDR3: CASSLEQGLYGYTF
J: TRBJ1-1; size: few; V: TRBV4-3; D: -; DNA: TGCGCCAGCAGCCAGTGGGGTGGGAGCACTGAAGCTTTCTTT; CDR3: CASSQWGGSTEAFF
J: TRBJ2-3; size: -; V: TRBV25-1; D: -; DNA: TGTGCCAGCAGTGACTATGGTAGTCATACGCAGTATTTT; CDR3: CASSDYGSHTQYF
J: TRBJ1-1; size: -; V: TRBV7-2; D: -; DNA: TGTGCCAGCGGCTACTTGGGGAACGAAGCTTTCTTT; CDR3: CASGYLGNEAFF
J: TRBJ2-3; size: few; V: TRBV28; D: TRBD1; DNA: TGTGCCAGCAGGAGACGGGACAGGGCAACAGATACGCAGTATTTT; CDR3: CASRRRDRATDTQYF
J: TRBJ2-6; size: many; V: TRBV14; D: -; DNA: TGTGCCAGCAGCCAAGTAGTGGGGGCCAACGTCCTGACTTTC; CDR3: CASSQVVGANVLTF
J: TRBJ2-5; size: few; V: TRBV5-1; D: TRBD1; DNA: TGCGCCAGCAGCACTAGGACAGGGAAAAAGACCCAGTACTTC; CDR3: CASSTRTGKKTQYF
J: TRBJ2-1; size: -; V: TRBV7-8; D: -; DNA: TGTGCCAGCAGGCTCCGGCAGAGCTTCCCCGATGAGCAGTTCTTC; CDR3: CASRLRQSFPDEQFF
J: TRBJ2-3; size: -; V: TRBV5-6; D: -; DNA: TGTGCCAGCAGCTTCGGTAGCGTGACAGATACGCAGTATTTT; CDR3: CASSFGSVTDTQYF
J: TRBJ2-1; size: few; V: TRBV5-1; D: -; DNA: TGCGCCAGCAGCGCAGGACCAAGTTACAATGAGCAGTTCTTC; CDR3: CASSAGPSYNEQFF
J: TRBJ2-7; size: few; V: TRBV7-9; D: -; DNA: TGTGCCAGCAGCCCTAGCCGGGGTAGCGGCAAGGCCTACGAGCAGTACTTC; CDR3: CASSPSRGSGKAYEQYF
J: TRBJ1-4; size: few; V: TRBV7-2; D: -; DNA: TGTGCCAGCAGCTTAGTTGCTGGACAGTCTAATGAAAAACTGTTTTTT; CDR3: CASSLVAGQSNEKLFF
J: TRBJ1-1; size: -; V: TRBV28; D: TRBD1; DNA: TGTGCCAGCACCCGACAGGGAGGTACTGAAGCTTTCTTT; CDR3: CASTRQGGTEAFF
J: TRBJ2-5; size: few; V: TRBV20-1; D: -; DNA: TGCAGTGGTACCGTAGAGGAGACCCAGTACTTC; CDR3: CSGTVEETQYF
J: TRBJ1-1; size: -; V: TRBV25-1; D: -; DNA: TGTGCCAGCAGGCAAAGGGTATCTAACACTGAAGCTTTCTTT; CDR3: CASRQRVSNTEAFF
J: TRBJ1-4; size: few; V: TRBV5-6; D: -; DNA: TGTGCCAGCAGCTTCCGGGACATCTCTAATGAAAAACTGTTTTTT; CDR3: CASSFRDISNEKLFF
J: TRBJ2-1; size: -; V: TRBV14; D: -; DNA: TGTGCCAGCAGCCATCTAGGGGGGACTACCCACAATGAGCAGTTCTTC; CDR3: CASSHLGGTTHNEQFF
J: TRBJ2-1; size: few; V: TRBV11-2; D: TRBD2; DNA: TGTGCCAGCAGGGGACTAGCGGGAGTCAATGAGCAGTTCTTC; CDR3: CASRGLAGVNEQFF
J: TRBJ1-2; size: few; V: TRBV5-1; D: -; DNA: TGCGCCAGCAGCTTGGGATACACCTACACCTTC; CDR3: CASSLGYTYTF
J: TRBJ2-3; size: -; V: TRBV28; D: TRBD2; DNA: TGTGCCAGCAGTTCGAGCGGGGTCAGTAGGAATACGCAGTATTTT; CDR3: CASSSSGVSRNTQYF
J: TRBJ2-3; size: -; V: TRBV20-1; D: -; DNA: TGCAGTGCTAGGTTCTTGGGTACGCAGTATTTT; CDR3: CSARFLGTQYF
J: TRBJ2-7; size: -; V: TRBV7-2; D: TRBD2; DNA: TGTGCCAGCAGCCCGCCGGGACTAGAGTCCTACGAGCAGTACTTC; CDR3: CASSPPGLESYEQYF
J: TRBJ2-1; size: few; V: TRBV9; D: -; DNA: TGTGCCAGCAGCGCCACCTCCGGACAGTACAATGAGCAGTTCTTC; CDR3: CASSATSGQYNEQFF
J: TRBJ2-2; size: -; V: TRBV6-5; D: -; DNA: TGTGCCAGCAGTTACGGAGGCCAGGGCCGGACCGGGGAGCTGTTTTTT; CDR3: CASSYGGQGRTGELFF
J: TRBJ1-1; size: few; V: TRBV7-9; D: -; DNA: TGTGCCAGCAGCTCAGAAGTGGGGAGCACTGAAGCTTTCTTT; CDR3: CASSSEVGSTEAFF
J: TRBJ1-2; size: -; V: TRBV13; D: -; DNA: TGTGCCAGCAGCTTAGTCGGGCAGGGAGACTATGGCTACACCTTC; CDR3: CASSLVGQGDYGYTF
J: TRBJ1-1; size: once; V: TRBV29-1; D: TRBD1; DNA: TGCAGCGCCCCCGACAGGGGAAGGGGGATGGGCACTGAAGCTTTCTTT; CDR3: CSAPDRGRGMGTEAFF
J: TRBJ1-4; size: -; V: TRBV5-1; D: -; DNA: TGCGCCAGCAGCTTGACAGGTCCGGGGGAAAAACTGTTTTTT; CDR3: CASSLTGPGEKLFF
J: TRBJ1-5; size: -; V: TRBV10-3; D: TRBD1; DNA: TGTGCCATCAGGAGGGGGCAAGGCCAGCCCCAGCATTTT; CDR3: CAIRRGQGQPQHF
J: TRBJ1-3; size: -; V: TRBV9; D: -; DNA: TGTGCCAGCAGCGTTGCCGGACAGACAAACACCATATATTTT; CDR3: CASSVAGQTNTIYF
J: TRBJ1-2; size: -; V: TRBV5-6; D: -; DNA: TGTGCCAGCAGCTTGGGCATCCGCCCATACTATGGCTACACCTTC; CDR3: CASSLGIRPYYGYTF
J: TRBJ2-2; size: -; V: TRBV7-9; D: -; DNA: TGTGCCAGCAGCTCCTCAGCACCGGGGACCGGGGAGCTGTTTTTT; CDR3: CASSSSAPGTGELFF
J: TRBJ2-6; size: few; V: TRBV19; D: -; DNA: TGTGCCAGTAGTGCTACTGGGTCTGGGGCCAACGTCCTGACTTTC; CDR3: CASSATGSGANVLTF
J: TRBJ1-1; size: few; V: TRBV11-1; D: -; DNA: TGTGCCAGCAGCTTAAGAGACAGGGAAGCTTTCTTT; CDR3: CASSLRDREAFF
J: TRBJ2-6; size: -; V: TRBV7-2; D: -; DNA: TGTGCCAGCAGCTTAGCGACCGGCTCTGGGGCCAACGTCCTGACTTTC; CDR3: CASSLATGSGANVLTF
J: TRBJ2-3; size: -; V: TRBV25-1; D: TRBD2; DNA: TGTGCCAGCAGTGTAGACGGGAGGGCCGCAGATACGCAGTATTTT; CDR3: CASSVDGRAADTQYF
J: TRBJ1-2; size: few; V: TRBV30; D: TRBD1; DNA: TGTGCCTGGGCCGGGACAGGAGCAGAAGGCTACACCTTC; CDR3: CAWAGTGAEGYTF
J: TRBJ2-3; size: few; V: TRBV4-2; D: -; DNA: TGTGCCAGCAGCCAAGAGGGCTGGCGGGCTTACACAGATACGCAGTATTTT; CDR3: CASSQEGWRAYTDTQYF
J: TRBJ2-1; size: -; V: TRBV11-2; D: -; DNA: TGTGCCAGCAGCCTAGGAACCAGCTCCTACAATGAGCAGTTCTTC; CDR3: CASSLGTSSYNEQFF
J: TRBJ1-2; size: -; V: TRBV29-1; D: -; DNA: TGCAGCGTTGAAGAGGGTGGAGGGCGGAACTATGGCTACACCTTC; CDR3: CSVEEGGGRNYGYTF
J: TRBJ2-1; size: -; V: TRBV18; D: -; DNA: TGTGCCAGCTCACCGGACATTACTAGAGGTGAGCAGTTCTTC; CDR3: CASSPDITRGEQFF
J: TRBJ1-6; size: few; V: TRBV29-1; D: -; DNA: TGCAGCGGCTGGGAAAATTCACCCCTCCACTTT; CDR3: CSGWENSPLHF
J: TRBJ2-1; size: -; V: TRBV7-2; D: TRBD1; DNA: TGTGCCAGCAGCTTAGGGACAGGGTACAATGAGCAGTTCTTC; CDR3: CASSLGTGYNEQFF
J: TRBJ2-7; size: few; V: TRBV2; D: TRBD2; DNA: TGTGCCAGCAGCTCAACTAGCGGGAGCTACGAGCAGTACTTC; CDR3: CASSSTSGSYEQYF
J: TRBJ2-5; size: few; V: TRBV14; D: -; DNA: TGTGCCAGCAGCCAAGCGGCAGCTGAAAGGCGTCAGTACTTC; CDR3: CASSQAAAERRQYF
J: TRBJ1-1; size: few; V: TRBV18; D: TRBD1; DNA: TGTGCCAGCTCAGGCACCGGGACAGGTGAAGCTTTCTTT; CDR3: CASSGTGTGEAFF
J: TRBJ1-1; size: few; V: TRBV5-1; D: -; DNA: TGCGCCAGCACGAGCCAGGAAATCTCTGAAGCTTTCTTT; CDR3: CASTSQEISEAFF